This TCR beta chain stems from a study of T cell changes during pregnancy in multiple sclerosis. Sequenced by immunoSEQ multiplex PCR; TCRdb stores in-frame clones only, minus some. This sample has some 51,000 clones, with approximately 93% found just once. The clonotype was recovered from a female donor with multiple sclerosis, enrolled in a pregnancy study. Here the sequenced sample was CD4+ T cells from peripheral blood mononuclear cells, taken in the first trimester of pregnancy.

Here the CDR3 DNA reads TGTGCCAGCAGCTTACTACTCCGGGACAGGGGAAACATTCAGTACTTC. This sequence encodes CASSLLLRDRGNIQYF. V and J are TRBV7-9 and TRBJ2-4, with 10 bases matching TRBD1. The germline CDR1 and CDR2 sequences are SEHNR and FQNEAQ (reference sequence). V lost 2 bases to trimming and J lost 6 bases; unmatched junction nucleotides: 7. The CDR3 has 16 residues.